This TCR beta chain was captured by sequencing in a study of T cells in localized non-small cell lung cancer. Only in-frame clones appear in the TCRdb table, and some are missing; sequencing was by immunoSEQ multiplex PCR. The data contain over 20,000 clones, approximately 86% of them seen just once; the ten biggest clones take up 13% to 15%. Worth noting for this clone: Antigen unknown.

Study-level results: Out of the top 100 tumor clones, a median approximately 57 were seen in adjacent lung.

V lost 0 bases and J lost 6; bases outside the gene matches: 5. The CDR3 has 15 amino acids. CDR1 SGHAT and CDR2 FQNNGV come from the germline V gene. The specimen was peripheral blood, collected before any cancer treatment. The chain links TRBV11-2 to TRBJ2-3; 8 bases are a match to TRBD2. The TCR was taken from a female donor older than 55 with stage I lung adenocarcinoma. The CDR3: CASSLERGGRDTQYF. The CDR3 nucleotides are TGTGCCAGCAGCTTAGAACGGGGGGGCCGGGATACGCAGTATTTT. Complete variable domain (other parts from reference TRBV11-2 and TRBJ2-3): EAGVAQSPRYKIIEKRQSVAFWCNPISGHATLYWYQQILGQGPKLLIQFQNNGVVDDSQLPKDRFSAERLKGVDSTLKIQPAKLEDSAVYLCASSLERGGRDTQYFGPGTRLTVL.